Detailed here is one TCR beta chain. It has no known antigen specificity. Base qualities are not at hand, and no much larger clone is one base apart. These data belong to a study of blood T cell repertoires in COVID-19 (dated by TCRdb to between 2020 and 2021). At the level of the whole study: Samples covering the acute and convalescent phases of COVID-19 were provided by collaborators in the United States, Italy and Spain. The material from the prospective study consisted of cDNA or gDNA derived from T cells, B-cell-depleted T cells, or PBMCs. Samples were obtained from the ongoing ImmuneRACE study (first 160 participants) and from some 1,300 subjects provided by 6 global collaborators. Where available, HLA class I and class II types were obtained from metadata supplied by the sample provider rather than from assay-based typing. The repertoires were made available in a free public database intended to serve as a resource for research on the immune response to SARS-CoV-2. Deeply sampled blood TCRbeta repertoires from subjects exposed to, actively infected with, or recovered from COVID-19 were included in the dataset. The sample metadata nearly always contained a de-identified subject ID, COVID-19 status, age in years and sex. The full study reports these points: Clinical and demographic metadata were provided uncurated, with the amount varying by source and participant.

The immunoSEQ Assay, a bias-controlled multiplex PCR, was used to amplify TCRbeta CDR3 regions from genomic DNA. On the study's bioinformatics: Nucleated cell counts per sample were estimated from amplification of reference gene primers within the assay. To quantify the absolute abundance of each unique TCRbeta CDR3 rearrangement, sequence reads were collapsed and filtered. Productive Simpson clonality was computed per sample as the square root of Simpson's diversity index over productive rearrangements. TCRdb provides this immuneACCESS table in a form limited to in-frame rearrangements. Some clones are lacking; in checked studies, under half of them reflect an unresolved V gene, and why the rest are absent is not known. V, J and clone size are taken as reported in that table, and D and trimming were inferred from the DNA itself. This sample comprises a few hundred thousand clones, roughly 89% of them detected only once. Together, the top ten hold about 0.94% of the sample.

V is cut back by 2 bases and J by 9 bases, with 3 bases in the junction unmatched. Reading from cysteine to phenylalanine, the CDR3 counts 14 amino acids. Kept here is only the CDR3 DNA, which spans 42 bases and is read in frame from base 1. The germline V gene encodes CDR1 SGHTA and CDR2 FQGTGA. A second Seattle source provided samples from volunteer blood donors who had recovered from COVID-19. The collaborating institutions used their own protocols to collect whole blood in K2EDTA tubes. For TCRbeta analysis, collaborators shipped samples in one of three forms: frozen whole blood, isolated PBMCs, or DNA extracted from either of those sample types.

The sample consisted of peripheral blood. This receptor was obtained from a middle-aged woman who had recovered from COVID-19. The chain links TRBV7-3 with TRBJ1-6; TRBD1 agrees with 8 junctional bases. Read as DNA, the sequence is TGTGCCAGCAGCTTAGCCGACAGGGGTTCACCCCTCCACTTT. This codes for CASSLADRGSPLHF. Reference TRBV7-3 and TRBJ1-6 proteins supply the regions before and after the CDR3; the full variable domain is: GAGVSQTPSNKVTEKGKYVELRCDPISGHTALYWYRQSLGQGPEFLIYFQGTGAADDSGLPNDRFFAVRPEGSVSTLKIQRTERGDSAVYLCASSLADRGSPLHFGNGTRLTVT.